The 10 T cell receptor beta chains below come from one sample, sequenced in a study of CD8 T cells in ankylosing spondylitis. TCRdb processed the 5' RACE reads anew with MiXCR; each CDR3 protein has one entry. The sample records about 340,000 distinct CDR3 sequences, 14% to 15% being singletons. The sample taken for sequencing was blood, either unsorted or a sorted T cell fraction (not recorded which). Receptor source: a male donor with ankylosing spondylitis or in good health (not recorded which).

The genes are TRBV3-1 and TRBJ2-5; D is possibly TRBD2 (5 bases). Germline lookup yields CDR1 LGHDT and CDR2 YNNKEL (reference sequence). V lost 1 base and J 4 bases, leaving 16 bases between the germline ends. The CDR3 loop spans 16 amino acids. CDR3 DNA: TGTGCCAGCAGCCAAGTCGGAGGAACTCGGACAGAGACCCAGTACTTC. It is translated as CASSQVGGTRTETQYF.

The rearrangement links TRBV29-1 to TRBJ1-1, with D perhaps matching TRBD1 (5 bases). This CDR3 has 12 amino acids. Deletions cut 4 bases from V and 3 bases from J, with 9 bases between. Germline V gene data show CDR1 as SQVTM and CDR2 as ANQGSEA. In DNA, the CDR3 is TGCAGCGTTGGCAGGGTTTACACTGAAGCTTTCTTT. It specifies CSVGRVYTEAFF.

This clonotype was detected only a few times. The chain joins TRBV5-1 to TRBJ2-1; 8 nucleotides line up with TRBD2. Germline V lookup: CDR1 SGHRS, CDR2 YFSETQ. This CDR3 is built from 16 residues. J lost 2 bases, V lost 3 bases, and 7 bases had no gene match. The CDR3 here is CASSYGAGGPYNEQFF. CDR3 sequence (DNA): TGCGCCAGCAGCTACGGTGCGGGAGGACCCTACAATGAGCAGTTCTTC. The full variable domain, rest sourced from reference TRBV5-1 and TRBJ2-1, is KAGVTQTPRYLIKTRGQQVTLSCSPISGHRSVSWYQQTPGQGLQFLFEYFSETQRNKGNFPGRFSGRQFSNSRSEMNVSTLELGDSALYLCASSYGAGGPYNEQFFGPGTRLTVL.

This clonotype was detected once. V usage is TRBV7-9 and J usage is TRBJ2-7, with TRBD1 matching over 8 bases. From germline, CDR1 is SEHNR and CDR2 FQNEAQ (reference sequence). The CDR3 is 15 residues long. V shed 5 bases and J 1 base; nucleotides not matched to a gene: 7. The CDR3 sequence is CASSAPGTGSYEQYF. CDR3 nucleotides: TGTGCCAGCAGCGCCCCTGGGACAGGATCCTACGAGCAGTACTTC.

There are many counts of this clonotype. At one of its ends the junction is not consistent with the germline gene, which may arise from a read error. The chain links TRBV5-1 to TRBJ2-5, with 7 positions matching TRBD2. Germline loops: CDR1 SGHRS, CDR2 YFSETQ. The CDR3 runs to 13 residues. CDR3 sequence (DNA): TGTGCCAGCAGTTTCTCCGGGAGGGAGACCCAGTACTTC. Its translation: CASSFSGRETQYF.

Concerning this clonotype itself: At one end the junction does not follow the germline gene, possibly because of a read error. CDR3 region: CASSSTENSEAFF. In DNA form, the CDR3 reads TGCGCCAGCAGCTCCACAGAGAACTCTGAAGCTTTCTTT. The chain links TRBV5-1 to TRBJ1-1; no firm D call. The CDR3 sequence is 13 residues long. Looked up from germline, CDR1 is SGHRS and CDR2 is YFSETQ.

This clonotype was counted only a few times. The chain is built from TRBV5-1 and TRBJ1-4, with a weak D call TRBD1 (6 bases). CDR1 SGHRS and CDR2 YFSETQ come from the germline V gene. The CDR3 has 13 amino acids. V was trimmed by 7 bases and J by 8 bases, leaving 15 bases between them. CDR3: CASGEGGGEKLFF. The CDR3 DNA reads TGCGCCAGCGGAGAAGGGGGTGGGGAAAAACTGTTTTTT.

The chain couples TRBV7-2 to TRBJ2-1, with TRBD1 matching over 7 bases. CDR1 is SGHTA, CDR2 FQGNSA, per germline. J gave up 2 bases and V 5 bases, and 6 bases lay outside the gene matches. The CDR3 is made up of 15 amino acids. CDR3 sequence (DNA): TGTGCCAGCAGCCCTAAAAGGGGGCCCTACAATGAGCAGTTCTTC. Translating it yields CASSPKRGPYNEQFF. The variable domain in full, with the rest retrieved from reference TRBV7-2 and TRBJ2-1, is GAGVSQSPSNKVTEKGKDVELRCDPISGHTALYWYRQSLGQGLEFLIYFQGNSAPDKSGLPSDRFSAERTGGSVSTLTIQRTQQEDSAVYLCASSPKRGPYNEQFFGPGTRLTVL.

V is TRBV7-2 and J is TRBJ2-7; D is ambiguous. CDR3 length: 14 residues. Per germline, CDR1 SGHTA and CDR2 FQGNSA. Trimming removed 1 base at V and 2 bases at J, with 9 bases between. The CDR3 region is CASSLVAETYEQYF. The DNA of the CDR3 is TGTGCCAGCAGCTTAGTGGCAGAGACCTACGAGCAGTACTTC. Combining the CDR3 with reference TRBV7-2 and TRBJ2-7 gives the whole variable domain GAGVSQSPSNKVTEKGKDVELRCDPISGHTALYWYRQSLGQGLEFLIYFQGNSAPDKSGLPSDRFSAERTGGSVSTLTIQRTQQEDSAVYLCASSLVAETYEQYFGPGTRLTVT.

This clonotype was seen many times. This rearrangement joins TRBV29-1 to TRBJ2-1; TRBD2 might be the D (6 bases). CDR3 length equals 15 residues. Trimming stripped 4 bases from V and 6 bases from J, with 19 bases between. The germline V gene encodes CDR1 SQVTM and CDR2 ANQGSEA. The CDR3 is CSVAVARGPFNEQFF. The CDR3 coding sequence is TGCAGCGTTGCGGTAGCGCGGGGTCCCTTCAATGAGCAGTTCTTC.